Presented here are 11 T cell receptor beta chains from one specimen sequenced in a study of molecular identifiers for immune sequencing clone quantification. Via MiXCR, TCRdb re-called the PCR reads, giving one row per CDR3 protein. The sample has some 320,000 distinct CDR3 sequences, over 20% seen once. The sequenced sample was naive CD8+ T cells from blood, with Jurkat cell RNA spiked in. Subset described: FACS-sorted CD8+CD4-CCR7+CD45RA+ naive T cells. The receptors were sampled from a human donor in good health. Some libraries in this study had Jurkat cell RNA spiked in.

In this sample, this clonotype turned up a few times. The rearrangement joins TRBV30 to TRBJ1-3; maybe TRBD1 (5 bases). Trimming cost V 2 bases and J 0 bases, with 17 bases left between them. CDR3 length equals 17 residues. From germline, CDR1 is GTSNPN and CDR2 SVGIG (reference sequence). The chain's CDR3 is CAWSTTPQALSGNTIYF. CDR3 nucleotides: TGTGCCTGGAGTACGACACCACAGGCACTCTCTGGAAACACCATATATTTT.

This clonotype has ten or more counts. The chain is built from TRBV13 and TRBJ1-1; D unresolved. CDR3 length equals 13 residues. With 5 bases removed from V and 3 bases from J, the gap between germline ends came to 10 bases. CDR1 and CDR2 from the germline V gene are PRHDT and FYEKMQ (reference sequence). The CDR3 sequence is CASSIQVYTEAFF. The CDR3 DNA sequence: TGTGCCAGCAGCATCCAGGTATACACTGAAGCTTTCTTT.

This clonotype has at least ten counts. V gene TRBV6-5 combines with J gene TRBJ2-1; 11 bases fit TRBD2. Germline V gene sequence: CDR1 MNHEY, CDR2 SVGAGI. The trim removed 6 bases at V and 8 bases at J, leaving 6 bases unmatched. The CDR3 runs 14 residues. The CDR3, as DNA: TGTGCCAGCAGGTGGCTAGCGGGAGGCTATGAGCAGTTCTTC. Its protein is CASRWLAGGYEQFF.

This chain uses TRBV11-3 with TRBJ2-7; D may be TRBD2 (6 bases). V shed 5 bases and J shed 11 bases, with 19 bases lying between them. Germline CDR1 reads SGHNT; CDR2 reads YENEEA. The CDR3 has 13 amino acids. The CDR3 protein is CASSPAAGGDEYF. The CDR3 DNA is TGTGCCAGCAGCCCAGCGGCGGGCGGGGATGAGTACTTC.

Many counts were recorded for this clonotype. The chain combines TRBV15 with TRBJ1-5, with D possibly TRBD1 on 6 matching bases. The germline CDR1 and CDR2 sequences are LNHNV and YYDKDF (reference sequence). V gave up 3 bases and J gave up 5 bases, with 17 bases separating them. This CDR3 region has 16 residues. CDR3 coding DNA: TGTGCCACCAGCAGCAACAGGGAGTGGGACGATCAGCCCCAGCATTTT. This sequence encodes CATSSNREWDDQPQHF.

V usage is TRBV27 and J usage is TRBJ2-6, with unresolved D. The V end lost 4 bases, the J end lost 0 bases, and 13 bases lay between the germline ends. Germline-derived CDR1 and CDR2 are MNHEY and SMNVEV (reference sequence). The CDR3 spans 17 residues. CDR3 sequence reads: CASSSPGPRSGANVLTF. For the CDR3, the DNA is TGTGCCAGCAGTTCCCCCGGGCCCCGCTCTGGGGCCAACGTCCTGACTTTC.

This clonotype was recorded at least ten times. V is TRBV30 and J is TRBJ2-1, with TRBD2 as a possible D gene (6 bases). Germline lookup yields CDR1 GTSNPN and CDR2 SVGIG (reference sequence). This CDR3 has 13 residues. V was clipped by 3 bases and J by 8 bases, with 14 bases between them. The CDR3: CAWSDQLADEQFF. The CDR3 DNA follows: TGTGCCTGGAGCGACCAACTAGCCGATGAGCAGTTCTTC.

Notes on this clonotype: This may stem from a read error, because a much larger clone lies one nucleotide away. The DNA of the CDR3 is TGTGCCAGCAGCCAGTTGATAGCTAGGGTAGCGGATACGCAGTATTTT. It encodes CASSQLIARVADTQYF. The chain recombines TRBV14 with TRBJ2-3, with a possible D match to TRBD2 (5 bases). This CDR3 has 16 amino acids. Trimming pared 3 bases from V and 6 bases from J, leaving 19 bases between. Germline lookup yields CDR1 SGHDN and CDR2 FVKESK.

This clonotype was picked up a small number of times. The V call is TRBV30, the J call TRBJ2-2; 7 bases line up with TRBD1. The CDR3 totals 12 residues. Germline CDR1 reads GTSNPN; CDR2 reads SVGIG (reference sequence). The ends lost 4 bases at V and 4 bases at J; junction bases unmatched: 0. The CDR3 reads CAWTGGTGELFF. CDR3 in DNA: TGTGCCTGGACAGGGGGCACCGGGGAGCTGTTTTTT.

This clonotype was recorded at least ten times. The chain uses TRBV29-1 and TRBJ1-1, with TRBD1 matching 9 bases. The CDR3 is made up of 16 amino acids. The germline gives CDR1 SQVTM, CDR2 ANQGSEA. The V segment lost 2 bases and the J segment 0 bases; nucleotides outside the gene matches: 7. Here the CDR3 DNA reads TGCAGCGTTGAATTATTGGGGACAGGGCTGAACACTGAAGCTTTCTTT. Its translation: CSVELLGTGLNTEAFF. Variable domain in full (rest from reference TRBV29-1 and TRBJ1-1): SAVISQKPSRDICQRGTSLTIQCQVDSQVTMMFWYRQQPGQSLTLIATANQGSEATYESGFVIDKFPISRPNLTFSTLTVSNMSPEDSSIYLCSVELLGTGLNTEAFFGQGTRLTVV.

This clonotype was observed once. The CDR3 sequence: CASSQGRNPWEQYF. As DNA, the CDR3 is TGTGCCAGCAGCCAAGGGAGGAACCCCTGGGAGCAGTACTTC. The V call is TRBV14, the J call TRBJ2-7; D is possibly TRBD2 (5 bases). The V gene's germline CDR1 is SGHDN and CDR2 FVKESK. V dropped 1 base and J dropped 7 bases, with 14 bases sitting between them. The CDR3 loop spans 14 amino acids.